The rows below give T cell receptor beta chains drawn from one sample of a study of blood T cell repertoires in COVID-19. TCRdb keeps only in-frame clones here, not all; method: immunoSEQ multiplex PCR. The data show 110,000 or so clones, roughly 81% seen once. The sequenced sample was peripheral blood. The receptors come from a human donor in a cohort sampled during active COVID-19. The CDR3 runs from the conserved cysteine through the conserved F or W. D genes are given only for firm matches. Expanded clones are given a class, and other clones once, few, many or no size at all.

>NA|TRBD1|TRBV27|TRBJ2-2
CASRPAGTGLNTGELFF
TGTGCCAGCAGGCCAGCCGGGACAGGACTGAACACCGGGGAGCTGTTTTTT
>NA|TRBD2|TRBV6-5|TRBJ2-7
CASSYLGGGSYEQYF
TGTGCCAGCAGTTACTTGGGCGGGGGGTCCTACGAGCAGTACTTC
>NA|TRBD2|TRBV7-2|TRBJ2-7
CASSSGPGTSGYEQYF
TGTGCCAGCAGCTCGGGGCCCGGGACTAGCGGCTACGAGCAGTACTTC
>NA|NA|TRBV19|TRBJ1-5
CASSIWRDQPQHF
TGTGCCAGTAGTATTTGGAGGGATCAGCCCCAGCATTTT
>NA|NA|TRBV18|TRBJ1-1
CASSLSQNTEAFF
TGTGCCAGCTCACTGTCCCAGAACACTGAAGCTTTCTTT
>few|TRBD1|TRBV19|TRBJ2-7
CASSLGQATSYEQYF
TGTGCCAGTAGTCTGGGACAGGCTACCTCCTACGAGCAGTACTTC
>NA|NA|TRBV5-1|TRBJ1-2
CASSLELLQGYTF
TGCGCCAGCAGCTTGGAGTTGCTTCAGGGCTACACCTTC
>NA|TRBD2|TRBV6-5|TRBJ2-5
CASSAASGGQETQYF
TGTGCCAGCAGCGCCGCCAGCGGGGGCCAGGAGACCCAGTACTTC
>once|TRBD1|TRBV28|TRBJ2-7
CASSPGQPPYEQYF
TGTGCCAGCAGTCCGGGACAGCCTCCCTACGAGCAGTACTTC
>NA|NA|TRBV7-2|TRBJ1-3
CASGQGQLSGNTIYF
TGTGCCAGCGGGCAGGGCCAGCTCTCTGGAAACACCATATATTTT
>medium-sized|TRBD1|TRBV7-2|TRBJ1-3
CASSLSTGLGGNTIYF
TGTGCCAGCAGCTTATCGACAGGGCTGGGAGGAAACACCATATATTTT